The next 2 T cell receptor beta chains were all read from a single sample in a study of radiation and T cells in renal cell carcinoma. Time point specified: blood 2 weeks post-SBRT. Stated treatment: 15 Gy SBRT to primary tumor, nephrectomy 4 weeks later. The data were produced by immunoSEQ multiplex PCR, yet TCRdb's version contains in-frame clones alone and is incomplete. The repertoire consists of some 58,000 clones, with roughly four fifths occurring once and the leading ten covering approximately 7%. Material: blood, obtained from a patient whose treatment included radiotherapy and nephrectomy. Receptors were obtained from a man between 60 and 75 years old with renal cell carcinoma.

This clone came up once. The V call is TRBV19, the J call TRBJ2-4, with 10 bases lining up with TRBD2. Trimming took 5 bases from V and 2 from J; bases not matched to a gene: 6. Germline V CDR1 and CDR2: LNHDA, SQIVND (reference sequence). CDR3 length: 16 residues. The CDR3 sequence: CASSFSGGPTKNIQYF. DNA for the CDR3: TGTGCCAGTAGTTTTAGCGGGGGGCCGACCAAAAACATTCAGTACTTC.

This clone showed up just once. This sequence joins TRBV19 and TRBJ2-1, with 10 bases identical to TRBD1. V lost 5 bases to trimming and J lost 5 bases; unmatched junction nucleotides: 9. CDR1 and CDR2 (germline): LNHDA, SQIVND (reference sequence). The CDR3 extends over 16 amino acids. DNA for the CDR3: TGTGCCAGTAGTGCGAGTCCGGGACAGGGGAACAATGAGCAGTTCTTC. Protein: CASSASPGQGNNEQFF. Using reference TRBV19 and TRBJ2-1 for the parts outside the CDR3, the full variable domain is DGGITQSPKYLFRKEGQNVTLSCEQNLNHDAMYWYRQDPGQGLRLIYYSQIVNDFQKGDIAEGYSVSREKKESFPLTVTSAQKNPTAFYLCASSASPGQGNNEQFFGPGTRLTVL.